These T cell receptor beta chains were read from a single sample in a study of cytomegalovirus exposure and HLA in healthy donors. Clones were read by immunoSEQ multiplex PCR, and TCRdb kept only the in-frame ones, dropping some. The table lists roughly 150,000 clones, roughly nine tenths of them singletons. The sample taken for sequencing was PBMCs. The receptor set was obtained from a woman aged 18-29 years in good health and CMV-seropositive. CDR3s include the opening cysteine and the closing phenylalanine or tryptophan. The order of the fields is D gene, clone size, V gene, J gene, CDR3 protein, CDR3 DNA. D genes are given only for firm matches. Part of the rows lack a size; the others show once, few, many or a class for expanded clones.

-,once,TRBV2,TRBJ1-4,CASVQGATNEKLFF,TGTGCCAGCGTACAAGGGGCGACTAATGAAAAACTGTTTTTT
TRBD1,-,TRBV6-5,TRBJ1-2,CASSLTGGHGYTF,TGTGCCAGCAGTTTAACAGGGGGCCATGGCTACACCTTC
TRBD2,-,TRBV10-3,TRBJ2-7,CAIRGSGENYEQYF,TGTGCCATCAGGGGTAGCGGGGAAAATTACGAGCAGTACTTC
TRBD2,-,TRBV11-3,TRBJ2-1,CASSPDGTSGSGSYNEQFF,TGTGCCAGCAGTCCAGATGGGACTAGCGGGAGTGGGTCCTACAATGAGCAGTTCTTC
-,-,TRBV6-6,TRBJ2-5,CASRPETGRHQETQYF,TGTGCCAGCAGGCCCGAGACAGGGAGGCATCAAGAGACCCAGTACTTC
-,few,TRBV6-5,TRBJ2-7,CASSYRRGYEQYF,TGTGCCAGCAGTTATAGGAGGGGATACGAGCAGTACTTC
-,-,TRBV5-1,TRBJ2-3,CASSADSHPQYF,TGCGCCAGCAGCGCGGACAGTCACCCGCAGTATTTT
-,-,TRBV6-7,TRBJ1-4,CASSYSQQGRRKLFF,TGTGCCAGCAGTTACTCGCAACAGGGTAGGAGGAAACTGTTTTTT
-,-,TRBV19,TRBJ1-4,CASSLSGPKLFF,TGTGCCAGTAGTCTTAGTGGGCCGAAACTGTTTTTT
-,-,TRBV7-8,TRBJ2-3,CASSSSDTQYF,TGTGCCAGCAGCTCATCAGATACGCAGTATTTT
TRBD2,-,TRBV28,TRBJ2-1,CASRPSGRNNEQFF,TGTGCCAGCAGACCTAGCGGGAGGAACAATGAGCAGTTCTTC
TRBD2,-,TRBV6-6,TRBJ2-1,CASRPPSGRAHEQFF,TGTGCCAGCCGACCTCCCAGCGGGAGGGCCCATGAGCAGTTCTTC
-,-,TRBV6-1,TRBJ2-3,CASSGSGGWGNTQYF,TGTGCCAGCAGTGGGTCAGGCGGGTGGGGAAATACGCAGTATTTT
-,-,TRBV7-9,TRBJ2-5,CASSLASGETQYF,TGTGCCAGCAGCTTAGCAAGCGGAGAGACCCAGTACTTC
TRBD2,-,TRBV2,TRBJ2-3,CAYSGSGDTQYF,TGTGCCTATAGCGGGAGTGGAGATACGCAGTATTTT
-,-,TRBV27,TRBJ2-7,CASSPWDKPYEQYF,TGTGCCAGCAGTCCCTGGGACAAACCCTACGAGCAGTACTTC
TRBD2,-,TRBV5-1,TRBJ2-7,CASSWGVAGDEQYF,TGCGCCAGCAGCTGGGGGGTAGCGGGAGACGAGCAGTACTTC
-,-,TRBV5-6,TRBJ1-4,CASTLVGGREKLFF,TGTGCCAGCACGCTTGTCGGGGGTCGGGAAAAACTGTTTTTT
-,-,TRBV5-1,TRBJ1-2,CASSLIQGAYGYTF,TGCGCCAGCAGCTTGATACAGGGTGCCTATGGCTACACCTTC
-,-,TRBV10-3,TRBJ2-7,CAISESPRSYEQYF,TGTGCCATCAGTGAGTCTCCCCGCTCCTACGAGCAGTACTTC
-,few,TRBV7-6,TRBJ1-5,CASSLVQGGQPQHF,TGTGCCAGCAGCTTAGTACAGGGCGGACAGCCCCAGCATTTT
TRBD1,-,TRBV19,TRBJ2-4,CASRAGQGENIQYF,TGTGCCAGTAGGGCGGGACAGGGGGAGAACATTCAGTACTTC
TRBD2,-,TRBV6-1,TRBJ2-2,CASSSFSGDTGELFF,TGTGCCAGCAGTTCCTTTAGCGGGGACACCGGGGAGCTGTTTTTT
-,-,TRBV28,TRBJ2-7,CASSLGGLYEQYF,TGTGCCAGCAGTCTAGGAGGGTTATACGAGCAGTACTTC
TRBD2,-,TRBV7-9,TRBJ2-3,CASSASGRDTDTQYF,TGTGCCAGCAGCGCTAGCGGGAGGGACACAGATACGCAGTATTTT
-,-,TRBV9,TRBJ2-1,CASSVAVSGSTTGEQFF,TGTGCCAGCAGCGTAGCCGTGTCCGGGTCCACTACGGGGGAGCAGTTCTTC
TRBD2,-,TRBV19,TRBJ2-1,CASSRGLANYNEQFF,TGTGCCAGTAGTAGGGGACTAGCTAACTACAATGAGCAGTTCTTC
-,-,TRBV5-4,TRBJ2-7,CASSLVGGSYEQYF,TGTGCCAGCAGCTTAGTCGGAGGCTCCTACGAGCAGTACTTC
-,-,TRBV30,TRBJ1-5,CAWSPGGNQPQHF,TGTGCCTGGAGTCCAGGGGGCAATCAGCCCCAGCATTTT
-,-,TRBV14,TRBJ2-7,CASSQDQGPGEQYF,TGTGCCAGCAGCCAAGATCAGGGGCCAGGCGAGCAGTACTTC
TRBD2,-,TRBV11-2,TRBJ2-1,CASSLDRLGGSSNEQFF,TGTGCCAGCAGCTTGGACCGTCTGGGCGGGAGTAGCAATGAGCAGTTCTTC
-,once,TRBV29-1,TRBJ2-7,CSVDFLTTLTYEQYF,TGCAGCGTTGACTTTTTGACTACCCTAACCTACGAGCAGTACTTC
-,-,TRBV28,TRBJ1-3,CASRPQDISGNTIYF,TGTGCCAGCAGACCTCAGGACATCTCTGGAAACACCATATATTTT
-,-,TRBV13,TRBJ2-2,CASSPRYGELFF,TGTGCCAGCAGCCCCAGGTACGGGGAGCTGTTTTTT
-,-,TRBV6-5,TRBJ1-1,CASSYGTGGTEAFF,TGTGCCAGCAGTTATGGGACGGGGGGCACTGAAGCTTTCTTT
-,-,TRBV4-3,TRBJ1-1,CASSQDGANTEAFF,TGCGCCAGCAGCCAAGATGGAGCGAACACTGAAGCTTTCTTT
TRBD1,-,TRBV2,TRBJ2-2,CASRIETGTNTGELFF,TGTGCCAGCAGGATCGAGACAGGGACCAACACCGGGGAGCTGTTTTTT
-,-,TRBV7-9,TRBJ2-7,CASSPDSRLHEQYF,TGTGCCAGCAGCCCAGACAGTAGACTCCACGAGCAGTACTTC
-,-,TRBV11-2,TRBJ2-7,CASSFNTRYEQYF,TGTGCCAGCAGCTTCAACACACGCTACGAGCAGTACTTC
TRBD1,-,TRBV9,TRBJ1-1,CASSASTGGNTEAFF,TGTGCCAGCAGCGCCTCGACAGGGGGGAACACTGAAGCTTTCTTT
TRBD2,-,TRBV4-3,TRBJ2-1,CASSLGVSGRYNEQFF,TGCGCCAGCAGCCTCGGAGTTTCCGGGAGGTACAATGAGCAGTTCTTC
TRBD2,-,TRBV10-3,TRBJ2-1,CAISGGTSGFNEQFF,TGTGCCATCAGTGGGGGGACTAGCGGGTTCAATGAGCAGTTCTTC
TRBD1,-,TRBV29-1,TRBJ2-7,CSVEGGTGVDEQYF,TGCAGCGTTGAAGGTGGGACAGGGGTAGACGAGCAGTACTTC
TRBD1,-,TRBV5-1,TRBJ2-7,CASSLAADRMPYEQYF,TGCGCCAGCAGCTTGGCCGCGGACAGGATGCCCTACGAGCAGTACTTC
-,-,TRBV6-6,TRBJ1-3,CASSYSSKYSGNTIYF,TGTGCCAGCAGTTACTCGAGCAAATACTCTGGAAACACCATATATTTT
-,-,TRBV9,TRBJ2-7,CASSAYLGARVYEQYF,TGTGCCAGCAGCGCCTATCTTGGGGCTCGGGTATACGAGCAGTACTTC